There are many counts of the clone carrying this T cell receptor beta chain. These data originate in a study of molecular identifiers for immune sequencing clone quantification. TCRdb used MiXCR to reprocess the PCR reads, holding one entry per CDR3 protein. The table has 490,000 or so distinct CDR3 sequences, roughly 24% seen once; the top ten hold around 0.79%. The sequence came from a human donor in good health. Some libraries in this study had Jurkat cell RNA spiked in. The sample was naive CD8+ T cells from blood, with Jurkat cell RNA spiked in. Noted subset: FACS-sorted CD8+CD4-CCR7+CD45RA+ naive T cells.

CDR3 sequence (DNA): TGTGCCAGCAGTTGGGGACAGGGGGATCAGCCCCAGCATTTT. This codes for CASSWGQGDQPQHF. The chain recombines TRBV27 with TRBJ1-5; TRBD1 matches at 11 bases. CDR1 is MNHEY and CDR2 is SMNVEV in the germline V gene (reference sequence). The junction had 1 base not matched to a gene; V was cut back by 4 bases and J by 5 bases. The CDR3 is made up of 14 amino acids.